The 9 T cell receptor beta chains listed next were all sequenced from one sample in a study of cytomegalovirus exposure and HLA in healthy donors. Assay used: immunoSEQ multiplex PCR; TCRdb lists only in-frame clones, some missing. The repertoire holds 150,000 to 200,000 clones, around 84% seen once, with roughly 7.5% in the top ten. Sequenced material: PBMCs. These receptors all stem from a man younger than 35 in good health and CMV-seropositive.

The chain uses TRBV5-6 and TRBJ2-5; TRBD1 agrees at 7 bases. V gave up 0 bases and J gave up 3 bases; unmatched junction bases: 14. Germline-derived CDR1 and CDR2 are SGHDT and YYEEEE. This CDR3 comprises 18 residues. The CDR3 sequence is CASSLDSLGTVGEETQYF. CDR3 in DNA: TGTGCCAGCAGCTTGGATAGCTTAGGGACAGTGGGTGAAGAGACCCAGTACTTC.

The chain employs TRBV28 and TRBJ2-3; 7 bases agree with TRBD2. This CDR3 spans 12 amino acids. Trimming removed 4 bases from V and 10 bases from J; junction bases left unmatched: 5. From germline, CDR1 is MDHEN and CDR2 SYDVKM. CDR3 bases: TGTGCCAGCAGTTCCGGACTAGGGGCGCAGTATTTT. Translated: CASSSGLGAQYF.

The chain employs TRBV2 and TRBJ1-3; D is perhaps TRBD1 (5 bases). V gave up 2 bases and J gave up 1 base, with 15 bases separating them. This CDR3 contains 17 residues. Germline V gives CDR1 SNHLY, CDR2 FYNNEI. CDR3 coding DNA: TGTGCCAGCAGTGAAAGGGGCAGGGTGAGATCTGGAAACACCATATATTTT. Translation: CASSERGRVRSGNTIYF.

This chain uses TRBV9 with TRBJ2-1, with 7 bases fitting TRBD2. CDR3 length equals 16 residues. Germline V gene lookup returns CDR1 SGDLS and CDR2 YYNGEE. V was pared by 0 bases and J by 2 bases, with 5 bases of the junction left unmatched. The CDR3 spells CASSVVQGLTYNEQFF. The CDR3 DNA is TGTGCCAGCAGCGTAGTTCAGGGACTAACCTACAATGAGCAGTTCTTC.

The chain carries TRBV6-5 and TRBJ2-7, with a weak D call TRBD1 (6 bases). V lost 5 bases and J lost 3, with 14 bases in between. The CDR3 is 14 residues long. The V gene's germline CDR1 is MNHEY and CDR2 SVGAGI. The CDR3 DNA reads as TGTGCCAGCAGTGACCACACAGGGAGCTACGAGCAGTACTTC. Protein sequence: CASSDHTGSYEQYF.

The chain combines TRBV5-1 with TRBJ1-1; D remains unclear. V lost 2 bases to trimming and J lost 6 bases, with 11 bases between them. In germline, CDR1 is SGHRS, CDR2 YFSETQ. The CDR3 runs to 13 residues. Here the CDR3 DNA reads TGCGCCAGCAGCTTTGGCCCCGGGGCTGAAGCTTTCTTT. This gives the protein CASSFGPGAEAFF.

For the CDR3, the DNA is TGTGCCAGCAGCTCCCTGGCGGTTCTCTACGAGCAGTACTTC. Protein product: CASSSLAVLYEQYF. This chain uses TRBV5-6 with TRBJ2-7, with unresolved D. V lost 3 bases and J 3 bases, leaving 13 bases between the germline ends. The germline V gene encodes CDR1 SGHDT and CDR2 YYEEEE. This CDR3 region has 14 residues.

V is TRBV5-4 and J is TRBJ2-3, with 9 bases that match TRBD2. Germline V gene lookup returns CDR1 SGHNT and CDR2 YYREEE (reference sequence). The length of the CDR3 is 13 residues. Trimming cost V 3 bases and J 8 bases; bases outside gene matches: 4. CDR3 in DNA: TGTGCCAGCAGCTCGACTAGCGGACCTACGCAGTATTTT. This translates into CASSSTSGPTQYF.

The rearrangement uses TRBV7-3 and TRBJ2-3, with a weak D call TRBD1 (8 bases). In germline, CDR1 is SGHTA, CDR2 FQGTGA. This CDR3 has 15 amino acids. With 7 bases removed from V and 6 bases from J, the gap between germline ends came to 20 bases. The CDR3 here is CASTKTGGEEDTQYF. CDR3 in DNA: TGTGCCAGCACCAAAACAGGGGGGGAGGAGGATACGCAGTATTTT. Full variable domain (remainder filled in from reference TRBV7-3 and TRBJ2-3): GAGVSQTPSNKVTEKGKYVELRCDPISGHTALYWYRQSLGQGPEFLIYFQGTGAADDSGLPNDRFFAVRPEGSVSTLKIQRTERGDSAVYLCASTKTGGEEDTQYFGPGTRLTVL.